The 26 T cell receptor beta chains below were found in one sample sequenced in a study of patients and donors after allogeneic stem cell transplantation. TCRdb used MiXCR to reprocess the RT-PCR reads, holding one entry per CDR3 protein. The repertoire has 900,000 to 1,000,000 distinct CDR3 sequences, about a sixth of them found once; the top ten carry 5% to 7.5%. Sequenced: blood, either unsorted or a sorted T cell fraction (not recorded which). These receptors all stem from a human donor who was either an allogeneic HSCT recipient or a stem cell or donor lymphocyte infusion donor (not recorded which). It is not recorded whose cells these are; they may come from a transplant donor.

The chain has TRBV4-1 and TRBJ2-1; TRBD2 might be the D (6 bases). Trimming cost V 0 bases and J 11 bases, with 8 bases left between them. Germline CDR1 and CDR2: MGHRA and YSYEKL. This CDR3 spans 12 amino acids. Written as DNA, the CDR3 is TGCGCCAGCAGCCAAGATGGGGGGAAGCAGTTCTTC. This gives the protein CASSQDGGKQFF.

J is TRBJ2-7 and V is TRBV20-1, with 12 positions matching TRBD2. The CDR3 sequence is 17 residues long. Trimming took 0 bases from V and 1 from J; bases not matched to a gene: 7. Germline values: CDR1 DFQATT, CDR2 SNEGSKA (reference sequence). CDR3 sequence: CSARDEASGGASYEQYF. The DNA of the CDR3 is TGCAGTGCTAGAGATGAGGCTAGCGGGGGGGCGTCCTACGAGCAGTACTTC.

This clonotype has a handful of counts. V gene TRBV12-3 or TRBV12-4 combines with J gene TRBJ2-2; D not resolved. The CDR3 extends over 15 amino acids. V gave up 1 base and J gave up 1 base, with 7 bases separating them. The CDR3 DNA is TGTGCCAGCAGTTTAGAAAGACTGAACACCGGGGAGCTGTTTTTT. Residues: CASSLERLNTGELFF.

This clonotype showed up just a few times. The chain employs TRBV4-3 and TRBJ2-7; tentative D call: TRBD1 (6 bases). Per the germline V gene, CDR1 is LGHNA and CDR2 is YSLEER. This CDR3 contains 16 residues. Trimming cost V 4 bases and J 2 bases, with 18 bases left between them. DNA for the CDR3: TGCGCCAGCAGCCGACAGGTTCCTCATCATACCTACGAGCAGTACTTC. Its translation is CASSRQVPHHTYEQYF.

This chain connects TRBV6-1 to TRBJ1-6; 9 bases match TRBD1. The CDR3 contains 14 residues. Germline CDR1 MNHNS, CDR2 SASEGT. V was pared by 7 bases and J by 6 bases, with 4 bases of the junction left unmatched. CDR3 protein: CASTMDRGNSPLHF. As DNA, the CDR3 is TGTGCCAGCACAATGGACAGGGGTAATTCACCCCTCCACTTT.

This clonotype was detected only a few times. This chain joins TRBV27 and TRBJ2-1, with D uncertain. The CDR3 runs 13 residues. Between the trimmed V and J ends, which lost 3 bases and 8 bases, there was a span of 11 bases. Germline CDR1 is MNHEY and CDR2 is SMNVEV (reference sequence). CDR3 residues: CASSFLPSYEQFF. CDR3 nucleotide sequence: TGTGCCAGCAGTTTCCTTCCGTCCTATGAGCAGTTCTTC.

The count of this clonotype is one. The chain carries TRBV12-3 or TRBV12-4 and TRBJ2-3; perhaps TRBD2 as D (5 bases). The CDR3 is 14 amino acids. With 8 bases removed from V and 6 bases from J, the gap between germline ends came to 18 bases. Written as DNA, the CDR3 is TGTGCCAGCCGACCCGCGGCGGGCGCGGATACGCAGTATTTT. It specifies CASRPAAGADTQYF.

CDR3 loop: CASSEARGYYNEQFF. In nucleotides, the CDR3 is TGTGCCAGCAGTGAAGCTCGGGGGTATTACAATGAGCAGTTCTTC. V usage is TRBV6-1 and J usage is TRBJ2-1, with D possibly TRBD2 on 6 matching bases. This CDR3 is built from 15 residues. Trimming removed 0 bases from V and 4 bases from J, with 10 bases in between. The germline V gene has CDR1 MNHNS and CDR2 SASEGT.

This chain links TRBV12-3 or TRBV12-4 with TRBJ2-5; D is unclear. This CDR3 has 15 amino acids. Trimming shortened V by 6 bases and J by 1 base, and 15 bases separated the two germline ends. The DNA for the CDR3 is TGTGCCAGCAGAGCAGGCTTTGGGGTCCAAGAGACCCAGTACTTC. Residues: CASRAGFGVQETQYF.

This clonotype was recorded many times. The chain links TRBV27 to TRBJ1-1; D may be TRBD1 (5 bases). V was trimmed by 4 bases and J by 5 bases, leaving 11 bases between them. Germline CDR1 and CDR2: MNHEY and SMNVEV (reference sequence). The CDR3 is 13 residues long. This chain's CDR3 is CASSSPGGTEAFF. The DNA for the CDR3 is TGTGCCAGCAGTTCGCCGGGGGGTACTGAAGCTTTCTTT.

This clonotype has only a few counts. This chain links TRBV4-1 with TRBJ2-7, with D maybe TRBD2 (5 bases). The CDR3 has 18 amino acids. CDR1 MGHRA and CDR2 YSYEKL come from the germline V gene. Trimming took 0 bases from V and 7 from J, leaving 25 bases between them. This CDR3 is CASSQDEVFTSKPGEQYF. As DNA, the CDR3 is TGCGCCAGCAGCCAAGATGAGGTTTTCACTTCAAAACCGGGGGAGCAGTACTTC.

This rearrangement joins TRBV11-2 to TRBJ1-6; D is uncertain. The ends were cut back, 5 bases at V and 12 bases at J, with 14 bases in the middle. The length of the CDR3 is 13 residues. Germline lookup yields CDR1 SGHAT and CDR2 FQNNGV. The CDR3, as DNA: TGTGCCAGCAGCCACACGTCGTTGCAACCCCTCCACTTT. It translates to CASSHTSLQPLHF.

The V call is TRBV27, the J call TRBJ2-4; possible D gene TRBD2, 6 bases. Trimming removed 0 bases at V and 6 bases at J, with 12 bases between. The germline CDR1 and CDR2 sequences are MNHEY and SMNVEV (reference sequence). CDR3 length: 15 residues. The DNA for the CDR3 is TGTGCCAGCAGTTTATCCCTGGTAGCGGCAAACATTCAGTACTTC. It is translated as CASSLSLVAANIQYF.

This clonotype is a singleton in its sample. The rearrangement uses TRBV7-2 and TRBJ2-3; D may be TRBD2 (6 bases). The CDR3 totals 15 residues. CDR1 is SGHTA and CDR2 is FQGNSA in the germline V gene. Trimming shortened V by 4 bases and J by 1 base, and 12 bases separated the two germline ends. The CDR3 sequence: CASSSPPGGTDTQYF. The CDR3 coding sequence is TGTGCCAGCAGCTCCCCCCCGGGGGGCACAGATACGCAGTATTTT.

The rearrangement links TRBV25-1 to TRBJ1-1; D gene unclear. Trimming took off 11 bases at V and 4 bases at J, with 17 bases between the two ends. In germline, CDR1 is MGHDK, CDR2 SYGVNS. The CDR3 loop spans 13 amino acids. The CDR3 DNA follows: TGTGCCGTAGACGATCTTCGGGGCACTGAAGCTTTCTTT. Protein product: CAVDDLRGTEAFF.

The sample holds many counts of this clonotype. This chain joins TRBV12-3 or TRBV12-4 and TRBJ2-1; TRBD2 might be the D (6 bases). The V end was cut by 5 bases, the J end by 5 bases, with 10 bases between. The CDR3 is 13 residues long. The CDR3 protein is CASSPGLHNEQFF. For the CDR3, the DNA is TGTGCCAGCAGTCCGGGACTGCACAATGAGCAGTTCTTC.

The gene calls are TRBV30 and TRBJ1-5; D gene unclear. Germline lookup yields CDR1 GTSNPN and CDR2 SVGIG (reference sequence). V was clipped by 1 base and J by 9 bases, with 13 bases between them. The CDR3 has 13 amino acids. DNA for the CDR3: TGTGCCTGGAGTGGGGAGGTGAAAGGGCCCCAGCATTTT. Its translation: CAWSGEVKGPQHF.

The chain joins TRBV11-3 to TRBJ2-1; no definite D call. Between the trimmed V and J ends, which lost 0 bases and 10 bases, there was a span of 7 bases. This CDR3 is built from 12 residues. CDR1 is SGHNT, CDR2 YENEEA, per germline. The DNA for the CDR3 is TGTGCCAGCAGCTTAGATTCTGGGGAGCAGTTCTTC. Protein: CASSLDSGEQFF.

This clonotype showed up just once. At one boundary the junction diverges from the germline segment, which might be a read error. The V call is TRBV6-5, the J call TRBJ1-1; 9 bases are a match to TRBD1. Germline values: CDR1 MNHEY, CDR2 SVGAGI. The CDR3 consists of 16 residues. The CDR3 DNA reads TGTGCCAGCAGTAACTCCCCGGGACAGGGACACACTGAAGCTTTCTTT. Protein: CASSNSPGQGHTEAFF.

CDR3 protein: CSASGVGGNTIYF. The CDR3 bases are TGCAGTGCTAGCGGGGTTGGTGGAAACACCATATATTTT. V gene TRBV20-1 combines with J gene TRBJ1-3; no reliable D call. The V end was cut by 3 bases, the J end by 3 bases, with 9 bases between. CDR1 and CDR2 from the germline V gene are DFQATT and SNEGSKA (reference sequence). This CDR3 has 13 amino acids.

This rearrangement joins TRBV11-1 to TRBJ2-2; D may be TRBD1 (5 bases). The germline CDR1 and CDR2 sequences are SGHAT and FQDESV (reference sequence). Trimming left V 6 bases short and J 4 bases short, with 15 bases between. The CDR3 is made up of 15 amino acids. As DNA, the CDR3 is TGTGCCAGCAGTGGGAACAGGAAGACCACCGGGGAGCTGTTTTTT. It yields the protein CASSGNRKTTGELFF.

This chain connects TRBV5-1 to TRBJ1-4; a possible D gene is TRBD1 (5 bases). The length of the CDR3 is 17 residues. Germline CDR1 is SGHRS and CDR2 is YFSETQ. V lost 5 bases to trimming and J lost 4 bases, with 21 bases between them. CDR3 region: CASSTGQGLRGNEKLFF. CDR3 coding DNA: TGCGCCAGCAGTACTGGCCAAGGGTTAAGGGGTAATGAAAAACTGTTTTTT.

About this clonotype: One end of the junction varies from germline; a read error may be responsible. The chain couples TRBV7-7 to TRBJ1-2; TRBD1 matches 12 bases. This CDR3 is 17 amino acids long. Germline V lookup: CDR1 SSHAT, CDR2 FNYEAQ (reference sequence). CDR3 region: CASSLEGTGGSNYGYTF. CDR3 DNA sequence: TGTGCTAGCAGCTTAGAAGGGACAGGGGGCTCTAACTATGGCTACACCTTC.

V and J are TRBV7-2 and TRBJ1-2; TRBD1 aligns across 9 bases. The CDR3 spans 14 residues. Trimming took 1 base from V and 7 from J; bases not matched to a gene: 4. CDR1 and CDR2 (germline): SGHTA, FQGNSA. The CDR3 loop reads CASSLGGQGLGYTF. The CDR3 bases are TGTGCCAGCAGCTTAGGCGGACAGGGGCTTGGCTACACCTTC. The full variable domain, in which reference TRBV7-2 and TRBJ1-2 provide the parts outside the CDR3, is GAGVSQSPSNKVTEKGKDVELRCDPISGHTALYWYRQSLGQGLEFLIYFQGNSAPDKSGLPSDRFSAERTGGSVSTLTIQRTQQEDSAVYLCASSLGGQGLGYTFGSGTRLTVV.

The table lists this clonotype with many counts. This chain links TRBV10-3 with TRBJ2-1; D call uncertain. This CDR3 has 14 amino acids. In germline, CDR1 is ENHRY, CDR2 SYGVKD. V was shortened by 4 bases and J by 4 bases, with 11 bases between the two germline ends. CDR3 loop: CAISGAPGYNEQFF. CDR3 sequence (DNA): TGTGCCATCAGTGGCGCCCCCGGGTACAATGAGCAGTTCTTC.

V and J are TRBV7-2 and TRBJ2-2; a weak D match, TRBD2 (5 bases). With 3 bases removed from V and 5 bases from J, the gap between germline ends came to 13 bases. Germline V CDR1 and CDR2: SGHTA, FQGNSA. The length of the CDR3 is 15 residues. CDR3 sequence reads: CASSFKDLGTGELFF. CDR3 in DNA: TGTGCCAGCAGCTTCAAGGACTTGGGAACCGGGGAGCTGTTTTTT.